The rows below give T cell receptor beta chains drawn from one sample of a study of response to subunit inactivated influenza vaccine. TCRdb passed the RT-PCR reads through MiXCR, listing each CDR3 protein once. The sample yields approximately 500,000 distinct CDR3 sequences, approximately 12% seen once. Sequenced material: PBMCs from blood, taken 35 to 45 days after vaccination. These receptors all stem from a man aged 45 to 65 who received an inactivated influenza vaccine. The CDR3 runs from the conserved cysteine through the conserved F or W. A D gene is named only where the DNA matches it firmly. Some rows mark clone size as missing; the rest say once, few, many or name a class of expanded clone.

size,V,D,J,CDR3,DNA
few,TRBV5-5,TRBD1,TRBJ2-2,CASSFGTGITGELFF,TGTGCCAGCAGCTTCGGGACAGGGATCACCGGGGAGCTGTTTTTT
.,TRBV27,.,TRBJ2-5,CASSSRLEQETQYF,TGTGCCAGCAGTTCGAGACTTGAACAAGAGACCCAGTACTTC
many,TRBV29-1,.,TRBJ2-3,CSVDRGNTDTQYF,TGCAGCGTTGACAGGGGAAACACAGATACGCAGTATTTT
.,TRBV29-1,.,TRBJ2-1,CSGSVGGQFF,TGCAGCGGTAGCGTTGGTGGGCAGTTCTTC
many,TRBV9,.,TRBJ1-6,CASSGGSGVDNSPLHF,TGTGCCAGCAGCGGGGGATCAGGAGTTGATAATTCACCCCTCCACTTT
many,TRBV6-1,.,TRBJ2-2,CASIAEKTGELFF,TGTGCCAGCATTGCGGAGAAAACCGGGGAGCTGTTTTTT
.,TRBV12-3/TRBV12-4,.,TRBJ1-2,CASSWGGSLYGYTF,TGTGCCAGCAGTTGGGGGGGGTCCCTCTATGGCTACACCTTC
few,TRBV4-3,.,TRBJ2-2,CASSQDQFGTGVAGELFF,TGCGCCAGCAGCCAAGATCAGTTCGGGACGGGGGTGGCCGGGGAGCTGTTTTTT
few,TRBV5-1,.,TRBJ2-5,CASNPGAGTQETQYF,TGCGCCAGCAATCCCGGGGCGGGAACCCAAGAGACCCAGTACTTC
.,TRBV11-2,.,TRBJ2-7,CASSLELGWGRSSYEQYF,TGTGCCAGCAGCTTAGAGTTAGGTTGGGGGAGGAGCTCCTACGAGCAGTACTTC
few,TRBV12-3/TRBV12-4,TRBD2,TRBJ2-2,CASRPGLAGTGELFF,TGTGCCAGCAGACCGGGACTAGCGGGCACCGGGGAGCTGTTTTTT
.,TRBV11-2,.,TRBJ1-1,CASSLDPTGREAFF,TGTGCCAGCAGCCTAGACCCGACAGGAAGAGAAGCTTTCTTT
many,TRBV4-2,.,TRBJ1-5,CASSQERDSNQPQHF,TGTGCCAGCAGCCAGGAACGGGATAGCAATCAGCCCCAGCATTTT
.,TRBV27,.,TRBJ2-3,CASSLSPGAPTDTQYF,TGTGCCAGCAGTTTAAGTCCGGGGGCGCCCACAGATACGCAGTATTTT
few,TRBV7-2,.,TRBJ2-3,CASSQGPYTDTQYF,TGTGCCAGCAGCCAGGGGCCCTACACAGATACGCAGTATTTT
.,TRBV28,TRBD1,TRBJ2-6,CASSLGTMGTGARGANVLTF,TGTGCCAGCAGTTTAGGGACCATGGGGACAGGCGCACGCGGGGCCAACGTCCTGACTTTC
.,TRBV7-2,TRBD1,TRBJ1-2,CASSPTGTGNGYTF,TGTGCCAGCAGCCCCACCGGGACAGGGAACGGCTACACCTTC
.,TRBV10-2,TRBD1,TRBJ2-6,CASSGTADSGANVLTF,TGCGCCAGCAGCGGGACAGCGGACTCTGGGGCCAACGTCCTGACTTTC
many,TRBV7-2,.,TRBJ2-1,CASTPWVGMHNEQFF,TGTGCCAGCACCCCCTGGGTGGGGATGCACAATGAGCAGTTCTTC
.,TRBV7-8,.,TRBJ1-5,CASSYWDKEPQHF,TGTGCCAGCAGTTACTGGGATAAAGAGCCCCAGCATTTT
.,TRBV6-5,.,TRBJ2-7,CASSYSGEQHF,TGTGCCAGCAGTTACTCAGGCGAGCAGCACTTC
.,TRBV10-3,.,TRBJ1-1,CAIRDGVLMNTEAFF,TGTGCCATCAGAGACGGGGTACTCATGAACACTGAAGCTTTCTTT
.,TRBV10-3,.,TRBJ2-2,CAISESTGNTGELFF,TGTGCCATCAGTGAGTCGACGGGGAACACCGGGGAGCTGTTTTTT
few,TRBV10-3,.,TRBJ2-3,CAISDLPTDTQYF,TGTGCCATCAGTGATTTACCGACAGATACGCAGTATTTT
.,TRBV4-1,TRBD1,TRBJ2-6,CASSQDLLGRETGVSGANVLTF,TGCGCCAGCAGCCAAGATCTTCTGGGGCGCGAGACAGGGGTATCTGGGGCCAACGTCCTGACTTTC
few,TRBV6-1,TRBD2,TRBJ2-5,CASSETSGIETQYF,TGTGCCAGCAGTGAAACTAGCGGGATAGAGACCCAGTACTTC
few,TRBV5-6,.,TRBJ2-7,CASSSKPHEQYF,TGTGCCAGCAGCTCAAAGCCCCACGAGCAGTACTTC
.,TRBV20-1,TRBD2,TRBJ2-7,CSARAGVSYEQYF,TGCAGTGCCCGAGCGGGAGTTTCCTACGAGCAGTACTTC
few,TRBV7-2,.,TRBJ1-1,CASSLVSGEAFF,TGTGCCAGCAGCTTAGTGTCAGGTGAAGCTTTCTTT
few,TRBV5-1,.,TRBJ2-4,CASSLDLVSRAKNIQYF,TGCGCCAGCAGCTTGGACCTAGTCTCGCGAGCCAAAAACATTCAGTACTTC
.,TRBV28,.,TRBJ1-6,CASSLTRSYNSPLHF,TGTGCCAGCAGTTTAACGAGGTCCTATAATTCACCCCTCCACTTT
many,TRBV29-1,TRBD1,TRBJ2-7,CSVFGQGEQYF,TGCAGCGTTTTTGGACAGGGCGAGCAGTACTTC
.,TRBV29-1,TRBD1,TRBJ2-5,CSVAGQGVSETQYF,TGCAGCGTGGCAGGACAGGGGGTGTCGGAGACCCAGTACTTC
.,TRBV30,TRBD2,TRBJ2-1,CATKRGETGGPQVRSYNEQFF,TGTGCCACAAAAAGGGGGGAAACGGGAGGGCCTCAGGTAAGGTCCTACAATGAGCAGTTCTTC
.,TRBV4-2,.,TRBJ2-2,CASSQDGITGELFF,TGTGCCAGCAGCCAAGATGGGATCACCGGGGAGCTGTTTTTT